This T cell receptor (beta chain) emerged from a study of blood T cell repertoires in COVID-19. V was pared by 1 base and J by 6 bases, with 15 bases between. The germline CDR1 and CDR2 sequences are GTSNPN and SVGIG (reference sequence). The CDR3 runs to 14 residues. This table comes from immunoSEQ multiplex PCR, and its TCRdb copy is limited to in-frame clones, with some not included. Among some 160,000 clones listed, 83% were seen once. The sample holds a few counts of this clone. The sequencing input was peripheral blood. The sequence derives from a woman aged 80 or over with acute or convalescent COVID-19. This chain links TRBV30 with TRBJ1-1, with unresolved D. CDR3 protein: CAWSAVRGRSEAFF. CDR3 coding DNA: TGTGCCTGGAGTGCTGTCCGCGGTCGGTCTGAAGCTTTCTTT.